This entry is about one T cell receptor beta chain. Antigen unknown. The sample is drawn from a study of Ad26.COV2.S vaccination and SARS-CoV-2 variants. Findings of the study overall: In vaccinated individuals, spike-specific CD8+ and CD4+ T cell responses reportedly displayed substantial breadth. Non-spike TCR breadth did not differ much between vaccine and placebo recipients.

As to treatment: around 19 received Ad26.COV2.S at low or high dose, single or two shots; about 5 received placebo; per-sample allocation not given. Specimens were obtained on day 63 following the first vaccine or placebo injection. Repertoires were generated with immunoSEQ multiplex PCR, while TCRdb's copy carries only in-frame clones and drops some. The data hold hundreds of thousands of clones, with approximately 88% observed a single time. This CDR3 has 15 residues. V gave up 5 bases and J gave up 1 base; unmatched junction bases: 4. From germline, CDR1 is GTSNPN and CDR2 SVGIG (reference sequence).

This receptor was identified in a person between 18 and 65 years old who received the Ad26.COV2.S COVID-19 vaccine or a placebo. Sample: peripheral blood, taken in a trial of Ad26.COV2.S vaccine versus placebo. V gene TRBV30 combines with J gene TRBJ2-2; 10 positions match TRBD1. This CDR3 is CAWVWTGGNTGELFF. DNA for the CDR3: TGTGCCTGGGTCTGGACAGGGGGGAACACCGGGGAGCTGTTTTTT.